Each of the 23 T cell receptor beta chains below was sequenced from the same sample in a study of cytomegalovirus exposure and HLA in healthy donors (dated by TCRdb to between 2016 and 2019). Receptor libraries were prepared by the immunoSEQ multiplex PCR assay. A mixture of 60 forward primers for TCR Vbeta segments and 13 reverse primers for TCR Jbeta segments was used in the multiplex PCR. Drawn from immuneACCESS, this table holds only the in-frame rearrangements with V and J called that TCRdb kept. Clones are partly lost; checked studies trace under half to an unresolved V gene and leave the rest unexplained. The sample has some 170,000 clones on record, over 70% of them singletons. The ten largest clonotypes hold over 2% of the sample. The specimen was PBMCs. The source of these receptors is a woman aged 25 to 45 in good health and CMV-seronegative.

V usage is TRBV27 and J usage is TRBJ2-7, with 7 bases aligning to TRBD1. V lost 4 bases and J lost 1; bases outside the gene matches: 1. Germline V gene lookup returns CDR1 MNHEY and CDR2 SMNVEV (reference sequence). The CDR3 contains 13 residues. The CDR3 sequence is CASSYRGSYEQYF. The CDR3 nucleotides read TGTGCCAGCAGTTACAGGGGTTCCTACGAGCAGTACTTC.

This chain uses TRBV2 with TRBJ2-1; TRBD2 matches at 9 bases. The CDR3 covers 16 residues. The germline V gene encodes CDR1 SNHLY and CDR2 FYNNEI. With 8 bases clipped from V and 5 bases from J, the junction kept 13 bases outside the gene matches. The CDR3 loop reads CASRSGRNVGDNEQFF. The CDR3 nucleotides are TGTGCCAGCCGAAGCGGGAGGAATGTCGGGGACAATGAGCAGTTCTTC.

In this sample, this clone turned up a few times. The CDR3 nucleotides are TGTGCCAGTAGTATCTCGGGGGGCAGTGGCAATCAGCCCCAGCATTTT. It encodes CASSISGGSGNQPQHF. The J gene is TRBJ1-5, the V gene TRBV19; D may be TRBD1 (6 bases). This CDR3 is 16 amino acids long. Trimming left V 3 bases short and J 2 bases short, with 14 bases between. Germline V CDR1 and CDR2: LNHDA, SQIVND (reference sequence).

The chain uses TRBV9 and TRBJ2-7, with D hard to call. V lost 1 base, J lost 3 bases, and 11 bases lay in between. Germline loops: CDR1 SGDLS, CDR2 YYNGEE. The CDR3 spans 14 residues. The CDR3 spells CASSVLPGNYEQYF. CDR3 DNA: TGTGCCAGCAGCGTACTCCCCGGTAACTACGAGCAGTACTTC.

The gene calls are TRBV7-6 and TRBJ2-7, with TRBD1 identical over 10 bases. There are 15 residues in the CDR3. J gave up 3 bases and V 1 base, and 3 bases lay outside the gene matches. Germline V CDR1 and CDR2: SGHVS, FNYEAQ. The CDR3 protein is CASSLGRDRGYEQYF. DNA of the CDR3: TGTGCCAGCAGCTTAGGGCGGGACAGGGGCTACGAGCAGTACTTC.

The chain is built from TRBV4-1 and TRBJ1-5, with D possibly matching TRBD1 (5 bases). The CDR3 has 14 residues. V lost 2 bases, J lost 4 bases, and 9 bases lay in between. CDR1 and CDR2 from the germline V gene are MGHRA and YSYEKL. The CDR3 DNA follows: TGCGCCAGCAGCCAATCAGGGATGAATCAGCCCCAGCATTTT. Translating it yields CASSQSGMNQPQHF.

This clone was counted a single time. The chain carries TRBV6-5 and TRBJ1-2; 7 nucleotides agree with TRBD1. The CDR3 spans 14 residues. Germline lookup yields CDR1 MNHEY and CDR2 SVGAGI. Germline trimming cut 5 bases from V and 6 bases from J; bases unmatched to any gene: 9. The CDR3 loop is CASSPTGQSNGYTF. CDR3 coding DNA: TGTGCCAGCAGTCCGACGGGACAGAGTAATGGCTACACCTTC.

The CDR3, as DNA: TGTGCCAGCAGACAGGGCTCGACCAAAAACATTCAGTACTTC. It is translated as CASRQGSTKNIQYF. The chain uses TRBV28 and TRBJ2-4; D is possibly TRBD1 (6 bases). The ends were cut back, 6 bases at V and 2 bases at J, with 11 bases in the middle. Per germline, CDR1 MDHEN and CDR2 SYDVKM. The CDR3 spans 14 residues.

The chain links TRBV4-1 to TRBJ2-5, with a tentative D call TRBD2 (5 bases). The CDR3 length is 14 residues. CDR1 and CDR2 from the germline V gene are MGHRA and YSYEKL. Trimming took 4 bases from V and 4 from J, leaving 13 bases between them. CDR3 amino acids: CASSPSGGRETQYF. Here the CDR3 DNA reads TGCGCCAGCAGCCCCTCAGGAGGACGAGAGACCCAGTACTTC.

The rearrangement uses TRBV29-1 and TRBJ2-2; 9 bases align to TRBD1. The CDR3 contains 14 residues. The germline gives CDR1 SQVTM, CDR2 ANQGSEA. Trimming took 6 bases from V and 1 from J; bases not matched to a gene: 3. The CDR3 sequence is CSVLTGGNTGELFF. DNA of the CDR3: TGCAGCGTACTGACAGGGGGGAACACCGGGGAGCTGTTTTTT.

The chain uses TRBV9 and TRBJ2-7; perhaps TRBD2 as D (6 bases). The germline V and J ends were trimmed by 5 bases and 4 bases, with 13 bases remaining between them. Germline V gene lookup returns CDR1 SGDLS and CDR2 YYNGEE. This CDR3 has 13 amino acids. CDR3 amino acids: CASSPGGLYEQYF. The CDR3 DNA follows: TGTGCCAGCAGTCCCGGGGGTCTGTACGAGCAGTACTTC.

CDR3 sequence: CASSQDRLGLAGGGNTGELFF. CDR3 sequence (DNA): TGCGCCAGCAGCCAAGATCGTTTAGGACTAGCGGGAGGAGGGAACACCGGGGAGCTGTTTTTT. The chain employs TRBV4-3 and TRBJ2-2; the match to TRBD2 covers 14 bases. The CDR3 spans 21 residues. The J segment lost 1 base and the V segment lost 0 bases, leaving 10 bases of the junction unmatched. Germline V CDR1 and CDR2: LGHNA, YSLEER.

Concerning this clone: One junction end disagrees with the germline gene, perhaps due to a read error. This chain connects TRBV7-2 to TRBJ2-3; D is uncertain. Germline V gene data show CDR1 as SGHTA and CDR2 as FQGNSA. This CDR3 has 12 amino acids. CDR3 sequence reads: CASSYYTDAQYF. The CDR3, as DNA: TGTGCCAGCAGCTATTACACAGATGCGCAGTATTTT.

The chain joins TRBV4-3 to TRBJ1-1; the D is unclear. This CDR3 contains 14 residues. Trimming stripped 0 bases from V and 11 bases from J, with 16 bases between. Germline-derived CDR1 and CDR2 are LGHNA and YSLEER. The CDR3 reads CASSQDTATIEAFF. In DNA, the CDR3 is TGCGCCAGCAGCCAAGATACAGCTACCATAGAGGCTTTCTTT.

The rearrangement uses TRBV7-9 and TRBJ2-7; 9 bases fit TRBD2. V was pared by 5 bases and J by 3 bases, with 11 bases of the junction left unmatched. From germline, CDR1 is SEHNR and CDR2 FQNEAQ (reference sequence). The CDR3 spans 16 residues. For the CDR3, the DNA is TGTGCCAGCAGCCCCAAGGCTCTGACTAGCGGCTACGAGCAGTACTTC. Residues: CASSPKALTSGYEQYF.

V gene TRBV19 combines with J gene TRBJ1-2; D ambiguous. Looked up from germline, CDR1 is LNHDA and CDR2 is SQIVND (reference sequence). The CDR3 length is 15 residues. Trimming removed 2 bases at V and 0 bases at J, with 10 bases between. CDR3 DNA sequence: TGTGCCAGTAGTATATCCCACGCTACTAACTATGGCTACACCTTC. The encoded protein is CASSISHATNYGYTF.

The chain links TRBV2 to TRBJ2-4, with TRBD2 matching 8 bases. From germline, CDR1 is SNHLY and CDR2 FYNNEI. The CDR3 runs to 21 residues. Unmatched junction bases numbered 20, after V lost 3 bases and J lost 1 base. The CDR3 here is CASSDSPRGGEPVMAKNIQYF. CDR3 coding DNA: TGTGCCAGCAGTGACTCCCCTCGGGGGGGGGAACCGGTGATGGCCAAAAACATTCAGTACTTC.

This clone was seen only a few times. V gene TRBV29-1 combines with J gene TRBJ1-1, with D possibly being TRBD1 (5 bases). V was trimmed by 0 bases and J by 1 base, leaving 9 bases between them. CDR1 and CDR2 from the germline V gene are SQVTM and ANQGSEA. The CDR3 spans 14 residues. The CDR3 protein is CSVEDMQGNTEAFF. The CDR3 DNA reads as TGCAGCGTTGAAGATATGCAGGGGAACACTGAAGCTTTCTTT.

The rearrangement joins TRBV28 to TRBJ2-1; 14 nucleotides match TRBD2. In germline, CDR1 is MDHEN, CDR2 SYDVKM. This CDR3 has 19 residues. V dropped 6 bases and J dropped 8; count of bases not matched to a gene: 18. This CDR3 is CASRAISGTSGGRWDEQFF. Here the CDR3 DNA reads TGTGCCAGCAGGGCCATATCCGGGACTAGCGGGGGCCGGTGGGATGAGCAGTTCTTC. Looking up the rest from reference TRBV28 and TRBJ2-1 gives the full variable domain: DVKVTQSSRYLVKRTGEKVFLECVQDMDHENMFWYRQDPGLGLRLIYFSYDVKMKEKGDIPEGYSVSREKKERFSLILESASTNQTSMYLCASRAISGTSGGRWDEQFFGPGTRLTVL.

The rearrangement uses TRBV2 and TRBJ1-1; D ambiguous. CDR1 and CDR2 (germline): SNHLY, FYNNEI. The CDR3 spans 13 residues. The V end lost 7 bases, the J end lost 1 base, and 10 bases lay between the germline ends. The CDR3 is CASNGQPNTEAFF. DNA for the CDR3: TGTGCCAGCAACGGTCAACCGAACACTGAAGCTTTCTTT. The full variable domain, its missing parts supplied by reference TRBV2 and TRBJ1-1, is EPEVTQTPSHQVTQMGQEVILRCVPISNHLYFYWYRQILGQKVEFLVSFYNNEISEKSEIFDDQFSVERPDGSNFTLKIRSTKLEDSAMYFCASNGQPNTEAFFGQGTRLTVV.

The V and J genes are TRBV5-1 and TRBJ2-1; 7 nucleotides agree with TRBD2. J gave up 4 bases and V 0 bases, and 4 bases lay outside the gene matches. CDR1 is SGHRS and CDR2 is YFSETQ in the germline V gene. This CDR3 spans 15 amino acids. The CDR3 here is CASSLAAGEYNEQFF. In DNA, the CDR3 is TGCGCCAGCAGCTTGGCGGCGGGGGAATACAATGAGCAGTTCTTC.

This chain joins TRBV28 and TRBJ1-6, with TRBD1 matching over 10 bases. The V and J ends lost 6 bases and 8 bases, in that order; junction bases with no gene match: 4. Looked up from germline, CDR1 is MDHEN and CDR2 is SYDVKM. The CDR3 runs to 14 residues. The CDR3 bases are TGTGCCAGCAGAACCGGGACAGGGGATTCACCCCTCCACTTT. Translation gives CASRTGTGDSPLHF.

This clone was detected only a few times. CDR3 bases: TGTGCCAGTATACCCCCGGGACAGGGGAACACTGAAGCTTTCTTT. This sequence encodes CASIPPGQGNTEAFF. The genes are TRBV6-5 and TRBJ1-1; 9 bases are a match to TRBD1. CDR3 length equals 15 residues. Losses at the gene ends were 9 bases for V and 1 base for J; bases not matched to a gene: 9. CDR1 and CDR2 from the germline V gene are MNHEY and SVGAGI.